This T cell receptor beta chain derives from a study of blood T cell repertoires in COVID-19. Study as a whole: The United States, Italy and Spain were the sources of the acute and convalescent COVID-19 samples. T cells, B-cell-depleted T cells, or PBMCs provided the cDNA or gDNA that served as material.

Unmatched junction bases numbered 6, after V lost 0 bases and J lost 4 bases. The germline gives CDR1 LGHDT, CDR2 YNNKEL (reference sequence). CDR3 length equals 16 residues. Original processing methods: Quantification of nucleated cells was approximated via reference gene primer amplification. Assay: immunoSEQ multiplex PCR; the TCRdb copy retains only in-frame clones and omits some. That table is the source of V, J and clone size, and D and trimming were worked out from the DNA. Of 270,000 or so clones in the sample, about 88% were seen once. The chain has TRBV3-1 (or the pseudogene TRBV3-2) and TRBJ2-1; TRBD2 matches at 7 bases. The sample was peripheral blood. The TCR comes from a woman between 40 and 50 years old who had recovered from COVID-19. CDR3 DNA sequence: TGTGCCAGCAGCCAAGAGGGGGGGACCCTTTACAATGAGCAGTTCTTC. Residues: CASSQEGGTLYNEQFF.